A selection of T cell receptor beta chains follows, all from one sample in a study of cytomegalovirus exposure and HLA in healthy donors. The repertoire was sequenced with immunoSEQ multiplex PCR; TCRdb's copy has only in-frame clones and lacks some. The table shows 150,000 to 200,000 clones, with 79% occurring only once. Sequenced sample: PBMCs. The receptors here all came from a man in his forties in good health and CMV-seronegative. Each CDR3 is given with its conserved first and last residue. Fields, in order: J gene, clone size, V gene, D gene, CDR3 protein, CDR3 DNA. A D gene is named only where the DNA matches it firmly. Clone size appears in some rows only: once, few, many, or a class for an expanded clone.

TRBJ2-5 | - | TRBV4-3 | - | CASSQSTSQGSQAETQYF | TGCGCCAGCAGCCAGAGTACCTCACAGGGTTCGCAAGCGGAGACCCAGTACTTC
TRBJ2-1 | - | TRBV4-2 | TRBD2 | CASSQDRGTSGRGRYNEQFF | TGTGCCAGCAGCCAAGATCGGGGGACTAGCGGGAGAGGACGTTACAATGAGCAGTTCTTC
TRBJ1-5 | - | TRBV28 | - | CASSLAAGNQPQHF | TGTGCCAGCAGTTTAGCGGCCGGGAATCAGCCCCAGCATTTT
TRBJ2-1 | few | TRBV5-6 | TRBD2 | CASSLGATSIYNEQFF | TGTGCCAGCAGCTTGGGTGCGACTAGCATCTACAATGAGCAGTTCTTC
TRBJ2-6 | - | TRBV23-1 | TRBD1 | CASGTSTGPKRGANVLTF | TGCGCCAGCGGGACCTCGACAGGGCCGAAGCGTGGGGCCAACGTCCTGACTTTC
TRBJ2-3 | - | TRBV29-1 | TRBD1 | CSVGQGQTDTQYF | TGCAGCGTGGGACAGGGGCAAACAGATACGCAGTATTTT
TRBJ2-2 | - | TRBV19 | - | CASTPIGQNTGELFF | TGTGCCAGTACTCCAATCGGACAGAACACCGGGGAGCTGTTTTTT
TRBJ2-5 | - | TRBV7-2 | TRBD2 | CASSLEGLAVLGTQYF | TGTGCCAGCAGCTTAGAAGGACTAGCGGTCCTTGGGACCCAGTACTTC
TRBJ2-5 | - | TRBV5-1 | - | CASSLAGQGGQETQYF | TGCGCCAGCAGCTTGGCCGGTCAGGGGGGACAAGAGACCCAGTACTTC
TRBJ2-2 | - | TRBV19 | - | CASRSGAGDTGELFF | TGTGCCAGTAGATCAGGAGCAGGGGATACCGGGGAGCTGTTTTTT
TRBJ2-7 | few | TRBV9 | TRBD1 | CASSAEFGTGFYEQYF | TGTGCCAGCAGCGCCGAGTTCGGGACAGGGTTCTACGAGCAGTACTTC
TRBJ2-7 | - | TRBV25-1 | TRBD2 | CASSRTSYEQYF | TGTGCCAGCAGTAGGACTAGCTACGAGCAGTACTTC
TRBJ2-6 | - | TRBV7-2 | TRBD2 | CASSLGGGGSGANVLTF | TGTGCCAGCAGCTTAGGCGGGGGGGGCTCTGGGGCCAACGTCCTGACTTTC
TRBJ2-5 | few | TRBV5-1 | TRBD2 | CASSEPGLGEQYF | TGCGCCAGCAGCGAGCCGGGACTAGGGGAGCAGTACTTC
TRBJ2-3 | - | TRBV5-4 | TRBD2 | CASSLAGTSGVKTDTQYF | TGTGCCAGCAGCTTGGCGGGGACTAGCGGGGTTAAAACAGATACGCAGTATTTT
TRBJ1-2 | few | TRBV4-3 | - | CASSQDIAVSYGYTF | TGCGCCAGCAGCCAAGACATAGCAGTCAGCTATGGCTACACCTTC
TRBJ2-3 | - | TRBV7-7 | - | CASSLDQRDTQYF | TGTGCTAGCAGCTTGGATCAGCGGGATACGCAGTATTTT
TRBJ2-5 | - | TRBV29-1 | TRBD1 | CSGQGAFETQYF | TGCAGCGGACAGGGGGCGTTCGAGACCCAGTACTTC
TRBJ1-2 | - | TRBV5-6 | - | CASSLGDSYGYTF | TGTGCCAGCAGCTTGGGAGACTCCTATGGCTACACCTTC
TRBJ2-5 | - | TRBV19 | TRBD1 | CASSLGTVQETQYF | TGTGCCAGTAGTCTTGGGACAGTTCAAGAGACCCAGTACTTC
TRBJ2-7 | - | TRBV30 | TRBD2 | CAWMTSGDEQYF | TGTGCCTGGATGACTAGCGGGGACGAGCAGTACTTC
TRBJ2-6 | - | TRBV7-2 | TRBD2 | CASSLGGGGSGANGLTF | TGTGCCAGCAGCTTAGGCGGGGGGGGCTCTGGGGCCAACGGCCTGACTTTC
TRBJ1-2 | few | TRBV19 | - | CASSIVEELGYGYTF | TGTGCCAGTAGTATAGTGGAGGAATTGGGCTATGGCTACACCTTC
TRBJ2-2 | - | TRBV25-1 | TRBD2 | CASRAGAGELFF | TGTGCCAGCAGAGCGGGAGCCGGGGAGCTGTTTTTT
TRBJ1-5 | few | TRBV6-6 | TRBD1 | CASSRQGGRQPQHF | TGTGCCAGCAGTAGACAGGGTGGGCGGCAGCCCCAGCATTTT
TRBJ2-1 | - | TRBV5-4 | - | CASSLSGFGSQGNEQFF | TGTGCCAGCAGCTTGTCAGGATTTGGGTCCCAGGGGAATGAGCAGTTCTTC
TRBJ2-7 | - | TRBV7-9 | - | CASSLGLGYEQYF | TGTGCCAGCAGCTTGGGTCTCGGGTACGAGCAGTACTTC
TRBJ2-7 | - | TRBV2 | - | CASSAQVEQYF | TGTGCCAGCAGCGCCCAGGTGGAGCAGTACTTC
TRBJ2-1 | few | TRBV11-3 | - | CASSSQGSYNEQFF | TGTGCCAGCAGCTCCCAAGGGAGCTACAATGAGCAGTTCTTC
TRBJ1-4 | - | TRBV5-1 | - | CASSASRVGQSSEKLFF | TGCGCCAGCAGCGCGAGCAGGGTAGGACAGAGCAGTGAAAAACTGTTTTTT
TRBJ2-5 | - | TRBV5-1 | TRBD1 | CASSPGQGETQYF | TGCGCCAGCAGCCCAGGACAGGGAGAGACCCAGTACTTC
TRBJ2-7 | - | TRBV6-5 | TRBD2 | CASRRGFYYEQYF | TGTGCCAGCAGGCGGGGGTTTTACTACGAGCAGTACTTC
TRBJ1-1 | - | TRBV25-1 | - | CASSERRAGEAFF | TGTGCCAGCAGTGAGCGAAGGGCGGGTGAAGCTTTCTTT
TRBJ2-7 | - | TRBV10-3 | - | CAAPVTEPYEQYF | TGTGCCGCCCCCGTGACAGAACCTTACGAGCAGTACTTC
TRBJ2-1 | - | TRBV29-1 | - | CSVVVGGLVNEQFF | TGCAGCGTTGTGGTCGGGGGACTGGTCAATGAGCAGTTCTTC
TRBJ2-4 | - | TRBV21-1 | - | CASPPRTGPRAKNIQYF | TGTGCCAGTCCGCCCCGGACAGGGCCCCGAGCCAAAAACATTCAGTACTTC
TRBJ1-1 | once | TRBV5-1 | - | CASSLGHQNTEAFF | TGCGCCAGCAGCTTGGGGCATCAGAACACTGAAGCTTTCTTT
TRBJ2-5 | - | TRBV5-6 | - | CASSLVTGRYETQYF | TGTGCCAGCAGCTTGGTGACAGGGAGGTATGAGACCCAGTACTTC
TRBJ2-2 | - | TRBV11-1 | - | CASSLQDRNTGELFF | TGTGCCAGCAGCTTACAGGACAGGAACACCGGGGAGCTGTTTTTT
TRBJ2-4 | - | TRBV6-1 | - | CASSGSGQGTNIQYF | TGTGCCAGCAGTGGGTCGGGACAAGGGACCAACATTCAGTACTTC
TRBJ2-1 | - | TRBV15 | TRBD2 | CATSRQAGALEQFF | TGTGCCACCAGCAGACAAGCGGGAGCTCTTGAGCAGTTCTTC
TRBJ1-5 | - | TRBV18 | - | CASSPTTGNSNQPQHF | TGTGCCAGCTCACCAACCACAGGTAATAGCAATCAGCCCCAGCATTTT
TRBJ2-5 | - | TRBV4-3 | TRBD2 | CASSQEATSGRDF | TGCGCCAGCAGCCAAGAAGCGACTAGCGGGAGGGACTTC
TRBJ1-1 | - | TRBV19 | TRBD1 | CASEGAPYTEAFF | TGTGCCAGTGAGGGGGCTCCCTACACTGAAGCTTTCTTT
TRBJ2-3 | - | TRBV7-7 | TRBD2 | CASSLAGGSNTQYF | TGTGCTAGCAGCCTAGCGGGAGGATCAAATACGCAGTATTTT